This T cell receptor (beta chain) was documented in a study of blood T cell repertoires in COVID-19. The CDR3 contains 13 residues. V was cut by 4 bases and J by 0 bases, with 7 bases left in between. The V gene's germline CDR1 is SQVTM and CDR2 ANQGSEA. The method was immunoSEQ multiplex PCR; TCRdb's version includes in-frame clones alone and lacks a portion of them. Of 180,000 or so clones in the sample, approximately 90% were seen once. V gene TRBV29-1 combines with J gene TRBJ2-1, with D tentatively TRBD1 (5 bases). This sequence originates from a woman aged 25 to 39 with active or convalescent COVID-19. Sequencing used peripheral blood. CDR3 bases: TGCAGCGTTGGACAGAGCTCCTACAATGAGCAGTTCTTC. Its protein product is CSVGQSSYNEQFF.